The 27 T cell receptor beta chains below were found in one sample sequenced in a study. A single record per CDR3 protein comes from TCRdb applying MiXCR to the RT-PCR reads. Of about 680,000 distinct CDR3 sequences listed, 14% are singletons. Sample: memory CD4+ T cells from blood. Receptor source: a female donor in good health, serving as a healthy control.

This clonotype was seen more than once but under ten times. The rearrangement uses TRBV5-1 and TRBJ2-3, with unresolved D. V was clipped by 0 bases and J by 1 base, with 12 bases between them. The CDR3 extends over 16 amino acids. Germline V gives CDR1 SGHRS, CDR2 YFSETQ. As DNA, the CDR3 is TGCGCCAGCAGCTTGGAACTCTTTCAGGGCACAGATACGCAGTATTTT. Translation gives CASSLELFQGTDTQYF.

This clonotype has ten or more counts. The V gene is TRBV12-3 or TRBV12-4, the J gene TRBJ2-3; the D is unclear. With 5 bases removed from V and 3 bases from J, the gap between germline ends came to 9 bases. The CDR3 has 13 amino acids. CDR3 protein: CASSPAETDTQYF. The CDR3 nucleotides read TGTGCCAGCAGTCCCGCGGAGACAGATACGCAGTATTTT.

This rearrangement joins TRBV5-1 to TRBJ1-6; 7 bases match TRBD1. From germline, CDR1 is SGHRS and CDR2 YFSETQ. Unmatched junction bases numbered 10, after V lost 4 bases and J lost 0 bases. There are 18 residues in the CDR3. The CDR3 DNA is TGCGCCAGCAGCCCGGGACAGACCTCAAGCTCCTATAATTCACCCCTCCACTTT. The encoded protein is CASSPGQTSSSYNSPLHF.

The rearrangement joins TRBV3-1 to TRBJ2-1, with D perhaps TRBD2 (6 bases). The CDR3 totals 15 residues. Trimming shortened V by 8 bases and J by 0 bases, and 14 bases separated the two germline ends. Germline V gene data show CDR1 as LGHDT and CDR2 as YNNKEL (reference sequence). The DNA of the CDR3 is TGTGCCAGCGGAGATAGCGGTCGCTCCTACAATGAGCAGTTCTTC. It yields the protein CASGDSGRSYNEQFF.

This clonotype was recorded once. This may be a read error: a much more frequent sequence differs by one nucleotide. The chain carries TRBV7-9 and TRBJ2-7; 7 nucleotides line up with TRBD2. With 5 bases clipped from V and 2 bases from J, the junction kept 9 bases outside the gene matches. The CDR3 spans 15 residues. In germline, CDR1 is SEHNR, CDR2 FQNEAQ (reference sequence). This chain's CDR3 is CASSVGGRGAYEQYF. In nucleotides, the CDR3 is TGTGCCAGCAGCGTTGGGGGACGGGGGGCCTACGAGCAGTACTTC.

This clonotype was counted only a few times. The chain uses TRBV5-1 and TRBJ2-3, with TRBD2 identical over 7 bases. V shed 0 bases, J shed 4 bases, and the junction held 8 bases outside the gene matches. This CDR3 is built from 16 residues. Germline CDR1 SGHRS, CDR2 YFSETQ. The CDR3, as DNA: TGCGCCAGCAGCTTGGTGGGCGGGAGTACGGCAGATACGCAGTATTTT. It specifies CASSLVGGSTADTQYF.

This clonotype has more than one count but fewer than ten. The J gene is TRBJ2-3, the V gene TRBV5-4; TRBD2 agrees at 8 bases. Unmatched junction bases numbered 7, after V lost 0 bases and J lost 4 bases. Germline-derived CDR1 and CDR2 are SGHNT and YYREEE (reference sequence). This CDR3 comprises 16 residues. CDR3 coding DNA: TGTGCCAGCAGCTTGGTGAGAAGCGGGGGCGCAGATACGCAGTATTTT. Residues: CASSLVRSGGADTQYF.

The V and J genes are TRBV7-6 and TRBJ2-1; possible D gene TRBD1, 7 bases. The CDR3 covers 15 residues. Germline CDR1 is SGHVS and CDR2 is FNYEAQ. Between the trimmed V and J ends, which lost 5 bases and 3 bases, there was a span of 14 bases. The CDR3 DNA is TGTGCCAGCAGCCGGAGGGACAGTGACTACAATGAGCAGTTCTTC. Translating gives CASSRRDSDYNEQFF.

The chain has TRBV2 and TRBJ2-5; TRBD1 might be the D (6 bases). Trimming cost V 2 bases and J 5 bases, with 15 bases left between them. Germline V CDR1 and CDR2: SNHLY, FYNNEI. The CDR3 has 15 amino acids. CDR3 region: CASSELGRGGETQYF. CDR3 nucleotides: TGTGCCAGCAGTGAATTGGGCAGGGGTGGGGAGACCCAGTACTTC.

V is TRBV20-1 and J is TRBJ1-3, with D unresolved. This CDR3 comprises 18 residues. Trimming left V 1 base short and J 4 bases short, with 23 bases between. Germline V gene sequence: CDR1 DFQATT, CDR2 SNEGSKA (reference sequence). The CDR3 sequence: CSARGFGRPGGGGNTIYF. The CDR3 DNA sequence: TGCAGTGCTAGAGGGTTTGGCAGGCCCGGCGGTGGGGGAAACACCATATATTTT.

In DNA, the CDR3 is TGTGCCAGCAGCCTAGGTAGGGGGCGCGGTACGCAGTATTTT. It is translated as CASSLGRGRGTQYF. The chain has TRBV7-7 and TRBJ2-3, with 7 bases matching TRBD1. The J segment lost 8 bases and the V segment lost 5 bases, leaving 10 bases of the junction unmatched. The length of the CDR3 is 14 residues. In germline, CDR1 is SSHAT, CDR2 FNYEAQ (reference sequence). Filled out from reference TRBV7-7 and TRBJ2-3, the complete variable domain reads GAGVSQSPRYKVTKRGQDVTLRCDPISSHATLYWYQQALGQGPEFLTYFNYEAQPDKSGLPSDRFSAERPEGSISTLTIQRTEQRDSAMYRCASSLGRGRGTQYFGPGTRLTVL.

This clonotype was seen at least ten times. The gene calls are TRBV12-3 or TRBV12-4 and TRBJ1-1; D gene ambiguous. The CDR3 has 11 residues. Trimming left V 7 bases short and J 0 bases short, with 3 bases between. CDR3 DNA: TGTGCCAGCACCTTGAACACTGAAGCTTTCTTT. This encodes CASTLNTEAFF.

This clonotype has ten or more counts. V and J are TRBV29-1 and TRBJ1-2, with D unclear. The length of the CDR3 is 13 residues. CDR1 SQVTM and CDR2 ANQGSEA come from the germline V gene. The ends were cut back, 4 bases at V and 2 bases at J, with 11 bases in the middle. CDR3: CSVGEGVNYGYTF. CDR3 sequence (DNA): TGCAGCGTTGGTGAGGGTGTAAACTATGGCTACACCTTC.

This clonotype appeared a few times. The chain carries TRBV5-1 and TRBJ2-2, with TRBD1 identical over 8 bases. CDR1 SGHRS and CDR2 YFSETQ come from the germline V gene. The CDR3 has 16 residues. The junction had 8 bases not matched to a gene; V was cut back by 1 base and J by 6 bases. CDR3 in amino acids: CASSLRGQDGAGELFF. The CDR3 DNA sequence: TGCGCCAGCAGCTTGAGGGGACAGGATGGAGCCGGGGAGCTGTTTTTT.

The chain joins TRBV20-1 to TRBJ2-7, with 8 bases matching TRBD2. The CDR3 is 15 amino acids. The V and J ends lost 5 bases and 2 bases, in that order; junction bases with no gene match: 11. The V gene's germline CDR1 is DFQATT and CDR2 SNEGSKA (reference sequence). This CDR3 reads CSAARAGAGAYEQYF. CDR3 nucleotides: TGCAGTGCTGCACGGGCAGGAGCGGGGGCCTACGAGCAGTACTTC.

This clonotype was detected many times. This chain connects TRBV10-3 to TRBJ1-1; D is unresolved. The CDR3 is made up of 12 amino acids. Germline-derived CDR1 and CDR2 are ENHRY and SYGVKD. V was trimmed by 4 bases and J by 4 bases, leaving 7 bases between them. The CDR3: CAISGRSTEAFF. For the CDR3, the DNA is TGTGCCATCAGTGGAAGGAGCACTGAAGCTTTCTTT.

CDR3 sequence (DNA): TGTGCCAGCAGCTCCTGGCAGGGGGCGGCTGAAGCTTTCTTT. As protein: CASSSWQGAAEAFF. This chain links TRBV3-1 with TRBJ1-1; 8 bases are shared with TRBD1. The CDR3 covers 14 residues. Germline V gene lookup returns CDR1 LGHDT and CDR2 YNNKEL (reference sequence). V was clipped by 5 bases and J by 6 bases; unmatched bases: 8.

This clonotype has a handful of counts. V and J are TRBV20-1 and TRBJ1-1; D remains ambiguous. Germline V gene sequence: CDR1 DFQATT, CDR2 SNEGSKA (reference sequence). V lost 4 bases, J lost 1 base, and 10 bases lay in between. This CDR3 is built from 13 residues. The CDR3 reads CSAKGQENTEAFF. The CDR3 DNA reads TGCAGTGCTAAGGGCCAGGAGAACACTGAAGCTTTCTTT.

Many counts were recorded for this clonotype. This chain connects TRBV5-1 to TRBJ1-6; the D gene is possibly TRBD1 (5 bases). V gave up 2 bases and J gave up 8 bases, with 14 bases separating them. The CDR3 totals 15 residues. CDR1 is SGHRS, CDR2 YFSETQ, per germline. CDR3 region: CASSFKGRGDSPLHF. In DNA form, the CDR3 reads TGCGCCAGCAGCTTTAAGGGGCGCGGAGATTCACCCCTCCACTTT.

This clonotype was picked up a small number of times. This chain joins TRBV7-9 and TRBJ1-2; a possible D gene is TRBD1 (5 bases). The V gene's germline CDR1 is SEHNR and CDR2 FQNEAQ (reference sequence). The length of the CDR3 is 13 residues. V lost 11 bases to trimming and J lost 1 base, with 14 bases between them. Here the CDR3 DNA reads TGTGCCGGACAAAAGACGGTTAACTATGGCTACACCTTC. Its translation: CAGQKTVNYGYTF.

This clonotype has a count of ten or more. The rearrangement joins TRBV29-1 to TRBJ2-2, with 8 bases lining up with TRBD1. This CDR3 spans 14 amino acids. J gave up 4 bases and V 7 bases, and 8 bases lay outside the gene matches. Germline lookup yields CDR1 SQVTM and CDR2 ANQGSEA. The CDR3 reads CSAVTGVGTGELFF. Written as DNA, the CDR3 is TGCAGCGCCGTGACAGGGGTGGGCACCGGGGAGCTGTTTTTT.

This clonotype was counted many times. The chain joins TRBV20-1 to TRBJ2-7; the D gene is possibly TRBD1 (6 bases). Deletions cut 4 bases from V and 6 bases from J, with 13 bases between. In germline, CDR1 is DFQATT, CDR2 SNEGSKA (reference sequence). The CDR3 length is 12 residues. The CDR3 DNA follows: TGCAGTGCTATTCCAACAGGGCTCGAGCAGTACTTC. This encodes CSAIPTGLEQYF.

This clonotype was picked up many times. The chain uses TRBV20-1 and TRBJ1-2, with D perhaps TRBD1 (6 bases). Trimming took 5 bases from V and 1 from J, leaving 20 bases between them. This CDR3 contains 16 residues. Germline V gene data show CDR1 as DFQATT and CDR2 as SNEGSKA (reference sequence). The CDR3, as DNA: TGCAGTGCTGGGGGGGGCCGGATCGGCGTTAACTATGGCTACACCTTC. It yields the protein CSAGGGRIGVNYGYTF.

There are a few counts of this clonotype. V gene TRBV4-3 combines with J gene TRBJ2-7; D could derive from TRBD1 or TRBD2 (5 bases each). The CDR3 is made up of 15 amino acids. Trimming took off 0 bases at V and 9 bases at J, with 18 bases between the two ends. Germline V gene lookup returns CDR1 LGHNA and CDR2 YSLEER. CDR3 DNA sequence: TGCGCCAGCAGCCAAGATTCGACAGTATACAGCGGGCAGTACTTC. Protein product: CASSQDSTVYSGQYF.

A few counts support this clonotype. Germline and junction disagree at one end, which may indicate a read error. The CDR3 nucleotides read TGCAGTGCTAGAGAAGGCCCTGCCGACCAGCTCTTC. It is translated as CSAREGPADQLF. The gene calls are TRBV20-1 and TRBJ2-1; the D is unclear. Germline CDR1 reads DFQATT; CDR2 reads SNEGSKA (reference sequence). This CDR3 is 12 amino acids long.

This clonotype was seen repeatedly, ten times or more. The genes are TRBV7-9 and TRBJ1-1; 12 positions match TRBD1. Germline trimming cut 5 bases from V and 10 bases from J; bases unmatched to any gene: 8. Germline V gene sequence: CDR1 SEHNR, CDR2 FQNEAQ (reference sequence). This CDR3 contains 14 residues. The DNA for the CDR3 is TGTGCCAGCAGCGCGGGACAGGGGGCCGGGCCAGCTTTCTTT. Translating gives CASSAGQGAGPAFF.

V usage is TRBV12-3 or TRBV12-4 and J usage is TRBJ1-5, with D unresolved. The V end was cut by 10 bases, the J end by 0 bases, with 16 bases between. The CDR3 covers 15 residues. The CDR3 coding sequence is TGTGCCATCACTGAATCAGGTGGTAGCAATCAGCCCCAGCATTTT. It translates to CAITESGGSNQPQHF.